These T cell receptor beta chains were read from a single sample in a study of beta chain features in type 1 diabetes. Sequenced by immunoSEQ multiplex PCR; TCRdb stores in-frame clones only, minus some. The data show roughly 400,000 clones, with over 8.5% seen just once and over 0.45% held by the top ten. Specimen: central memory CD4+ T cells from blood. All receptors derive from a man aged 25-40 years with type 1 diabetes. Each CDR3 is given without its conserved first and last residue. Each record gives: clone size, V gene, J gene, CDR3 protein. Part of the rows lack a size; the others show once, few, many or a class for expanded clones.

abundance: few
v_gene: TRBV6-1
j_gene: TRBJ2-7
CDR3aa: ASSEEGHGEGQY

abundance: few
v_gene: TRBV4-2
j_gene: TRBJ2-2
CDR3aa: ASGLADPTGELF

abundance: many
v_gene: TRBV18
j_gene: TRBJ2-7
CDR3aa: ASSPQPFGDEQY

abundance: -
v_gene: TRBV7-7
j_gene: TRBJ2-3
CDR3aa: ASSLDREGTQY

abundance: -
v_gene: TRBV18
j_gene: TRBJ2-7
CDR3aa: ASSPPGTSGSGDEQY

abundance: -
v_gene: TRBV7-3
j_gene: TRBJ2-3
CDR3aa: ASSRDPGTDTQY

abundance: -
v_gene: TRBV2
j_gene: TRBJ2-1
CDR3aa: ASSTSGRGNEQF

abundance: -
v_gene: TRBV6-5
j_gene: TRBJ2-2
CDR3aa: ASSYRGTESGELF

abundance: few
v_gene: TRBV2
j_gene: TRBJ2-1
CDR3aa: ASTSNEANEQF

abundance: few
v_gene: TRBV5-1
j_gene: TRBJ2-5
CDR3aa: ASSRERETQY

abundance: few
v_gene: TRBV6-1
j_gene: TRBJ1-1
CDR3aa: ASRGTAMNTEAF